This TCR beta chain was observed in a study of blood T cell repertoires in COVID-19. Study information: Both acute and convalescent COVID-19 samples were obtained from the United States, Italy and Spain. In each case, the material was cDNA or gDNA derived from T cells, B-cell-depleted T cells, or PBMCs.

Germline V gives CDR1 LNHNV, CDR2 YYDKDF (reference sequence). The trim removed 2 bases at V and 1 base at J, leaving 2 bases unmatched. The CDR3 extends over 16 amino acids. Per the authors' pipeline: The assay estimated nucleated cells by amplifying reference gene primers. Profiling relied on immunoSEQ multiplex PCR, and the TCRdb table lists in-frame clones only, not all of them. V, J and clone size derive from that table, while D and trimming were established from the DNA sequence. This sample carries 100,000 or so clones, 85% of them seen once, and the ten largest clones take more than 1.5%. This sequence was found in a woman aged 70-85 years with active or convalescent COVID-19. The sequencing input was peripheral blood. V gene TRBV15 combines with J gene TRBJ2-6; 7 bases match TRBD1. The CDR3 nucleotides are TGTGCCACCAGCAGATTACAGGGGTCTGGGGCCAACGTCCTGACTTTC. This sequence encodes CATSRLQGSGANVLTF. The full variable domain, in which reference TRBV15 and TRBJ2-6 provide the parts outside the CDR3, is DAMVIQNPRYQVTQFGKPVTLSCSQTLNHNVMYWYQQKSSQAPKLLFHYYDKDFNNEADTPDNFQSRRPNTSFCFLDIRSPGLGDTAMYLCATSRLQGSGANVLTFGAGSRLTVL.